This T cell receptor (beta chain) was profiled in a study of T-cell memory formation after mild COVID-19. 5'RACE primed from the constant segment yielded TCR alpha and TCR beta cDNA libraries bearing sample barcodes and UMIs. TCRdb passed the 5' RACE reads through MiXCR, listing each CDR3 protein once. The data contain about 150,000 distinct CDR3 sequences, under 30% of them singletons. The CDR3 is made up of 16 amino acids. Per germline, CDR1 MGHDK and CDR2 SYGVNS. Between the trimmed V and J ends, which lost 0 bases and 3 bases, there was a span of 14 bases. This clonotype originated in an adult woman who had mild COVID-19 (a few samples of this study predate the infection). Cell type and time point are not known. This chain joins TRBV25-1 and TRBJ1-1, with D possibly TRBD1 on 5 matching bases. The sample was PBMCs or a T cell subset sorted from them (not recorded which). This CDR3 is CASSEYGEGPDTEAFF. The CDR3 region has the DNA TGTGCCAGCAGTGAATACGGCGAGGGGCCAGACACTGAAGCTTTCTTT. Complete variable domain (other parts from reference TRBV25-1 and TRBJ1-1): EADIYQTPRYLVIGTGKKITLECSQTMGHDKMYWYQQDPGMELHLIHYSYGVNSTEKGDLSSESTVSRIRTEHFPLTLESARPSHTSQYLCASSEYGEGPDTEAFFGQGTRLTVV.